The clone carrying this T cell receptor beta chain was recorded at least ten times. Its antigen is unidentified. These data originate in a study of T cells in Graves' hyperthyroidism and ophthalmopathy. In the study overall: Peripheral blood was collected at initial diagnosis, before any treatment. Study-wide findings and caveats: Ophthalmopathy was distinguished from stable hyperthyroidism by 13 V-J signatures.

Calling Graves' hyperthyroidism stable meant ophthalmopathy did not progress within 18 months. What was amplified from RNA transcripts were TCR beta CDR3 regions. First-round RT-PCR of the TCR CDR3 relied on the HTBI primer set. Using its own MiXCR run on the multiplex PCR reads, TCRdb lists one record per CDR3 protein. The data hold about 420,000 distinct CDR3 sequences, with approximately 14% observed a single time. The source is a woman aged 18-30 years with Graves' hyperthyroidism. The sample comprised blood.

CDR3 DNA: TGTGCCTCGGTCGAGCGGGAGAGTAATGAGCAGTTCTTC. Translating it yields CASVERESNEQFF. The chain carries TRBV2 and TRBJ2-1; TRBD2 matches at 8 bases. This CDR3 contains 13 residues. Germline V gives CDR1 SNHLY, CDR2 FYNNEI. The V segment lost 11 bases and the J segment 7 bases; nucleotides outside the gene matches: 10. Drawing the rest from reference TRBV2 and TRBJ2-1, the complete variable domain is EPEVTQTPSHQVTQMGQEVILRCVPISNHLYFYWYRQILGQKVEFLVSFYNNEISEKSEIFDDQFSVERPDGSNFTLKIRSTKLEDSAMYFCASVERESNEQFFGPGTRLTVL.